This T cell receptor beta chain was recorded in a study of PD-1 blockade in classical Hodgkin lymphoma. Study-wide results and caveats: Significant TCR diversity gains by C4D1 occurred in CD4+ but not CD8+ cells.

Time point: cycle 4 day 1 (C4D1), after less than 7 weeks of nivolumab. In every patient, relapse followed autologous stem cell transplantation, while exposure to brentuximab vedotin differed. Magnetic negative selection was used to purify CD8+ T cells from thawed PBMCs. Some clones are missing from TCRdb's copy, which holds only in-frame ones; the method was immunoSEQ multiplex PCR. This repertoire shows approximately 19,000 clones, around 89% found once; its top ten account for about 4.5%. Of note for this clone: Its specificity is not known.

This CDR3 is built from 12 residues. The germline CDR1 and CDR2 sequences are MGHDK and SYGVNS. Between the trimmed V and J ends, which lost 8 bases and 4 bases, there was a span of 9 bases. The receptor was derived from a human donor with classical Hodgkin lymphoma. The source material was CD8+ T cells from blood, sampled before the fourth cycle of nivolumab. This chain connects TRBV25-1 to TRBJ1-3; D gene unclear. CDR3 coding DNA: TGTGCCAGCTCCCTGGGGGGAAACACCATATATTTT. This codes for CASSLGGNTIYF.